These 5 T cell receptor beta chains were all obtained from the same sample, sequenced in a study of cytomegalovirus exposure and HLA in healthy donors (TCRdb year 2017). Libraries were built with the immunoSEQ multiplex PCR assay. The multiplex PCR relied on a mix of 60 forward primers for TCR Vbeta segments and 13 reverse primers for TCR Jbeta segments. What TCRdb holds here is the immuneACCESS table cut down to in-frame rearrangements. Part of the clones is not present; checked against another copy, under half of the missing clones reflect an unresolved V gene, and the others are unexplained. In this sample the table shows about 140,000 clones, about 76% of which occur a single time. The ten largest make up 1.3% to 1.5% of the sample. The sequencing sample was made of PBMCs. All receptors derive from a woman aged 40 to 55 in good health and CMV-seronegative.

CDR3 nucleotides: TGTGCCAGCAGCGTAGACGGGACAGCTCAAGAGACCCAGTACTTC. This codes for CASSVDGTAQETQYF. The chain carries TRBV9 and TRBJ2-5; 7 positions match TRBD1. Germline CDR1 and CDR2: SGDLS and YYNGEE. Losses at the gene ends were 0 bases for V and 2 bases for J; bases not matched to a gene: 4. CDR3 length: 15 residues.

The J gene is TRBJ1-2, the V gene TRBV18; TRBD1 matches 8 bases. The CDR3 sequence is 14 residues long. CDR1 and CDR2 from the germline V gene are KGHSH and LQKENI. Unmatched junction bases numbered 7, after V lost 2 bases and J lost 8 bases. In DNA, the CDR3 is TGTGCCAGCTCACCAGATGGACAGGGTGACGGCTACACCTTC. Protein: CASSPDGQGDGYTF.

The chain joins TRBV4-1 to TRBJ2-4; 8 nucleotides line up with TRBD2. Germline CDR1 reads MGHRA; CDR2 reads YSYEKL. The CDR3 totals 18 residues. After removal of 1 base from V and 0 bases from J, the junction contained 8 bases not matched to a gene. Here the CDR3 reads CASSQVGSAGGAKNIQYF. The CDR3 DNA follows: TGCGCCAGCAGCCAAGTAGGGTCCGCGGGGGGAGCCAAAAACATTCAGTACTTC.

This chain joins TRBV7-2 and TRBJ1-5; D is ambiguous. Germline lookup yields CDR1 SGHTA and CDR2 FQGNSA. Trimming shortened V by 5 bases and J by 1 base, and 15 bases separated the two germline ends. The CDR3 runs 16 residues. The CDR3 nucleotides read TGTGCCAGCAGCCCCACCCAGCGGGAAAGCAATCAGCCCCAGCATTTT. Encoded protein: CASSPTQRESNQPQHF.

In its sample, this clone was seen once. The chain uses TRBV7-2 and TRBJ2-7, with a possible D match to TRBD1 (5 bases). This CDR3 is built from 14 residues. Per the germline V gene, CDR1 is SGHTA and CDR2 is FQGNSA. V lost 1 base and J 3 bases, leaving 10 bases between the germline ends. In nucleotides, the CDR3 is TGTGCCAGCAGCTTAGATAGACAGCTCTACGAGCAGTACTTC. The encoded protein is CASSLDRQLYEQYF.